The sequence of this TCR beta chain was determined in a study of T cells in Graves' hyperthyroidism and ophthalmopathy. Study-level results: Researchers found most expanded thyroid clonotypes above 0.001 in blood as well.

This clonotype was counted a few times. Antigen unknown. Patients having uncontrolled infection, another autoimmune disease, pregnancy or lactation were not included. PBMCs stemmed from 10 ml fresh peripheral blood. TCR beta CDR3 sequences were amplified from RNA transcripts. TCR CDR3 underwent first-round RT-PCR with the HTBI primer set. TCRdb reprocessed the multiplex PCR reads via MiXCR and lists one record per CDR3 protein. Among 500,000 or so distinct CDR3 sequences listed, roughly 17% were seen once. Germline V gene lookup returns CDR1 SEHNR and CDR2 FQNEAQ (reference sequence). Trimming took 5 bases from V and 8 from J; bases not matched to a gene: 12. This CDR3 is 15 amino acids long.

The receptor's source is a woman between 18 and 30 years old with Graves' ophthalmopathy. The genes are TRBV7-9 and TRBJ1-2, with 9 bases that match TRBD1. The sample comprised blood. The CDR3 DNA reads as TGTGCCAGCAGCCATTTTTTCCGGGACAGGGTCGGCTACACCTTC. It translates to CASSHFFRDRVGYTF. Full variable domain (missing parts from reference TRBV7-9 and TRBJ1-2): DTGVSQNPRHKITKRGQNVTFRCDPISEHNRLYWYRQTLGQGPEFLTYFQNEAQLEKSRLLSDRFSAERPKGSFSTLEIQRTEQGDSAMYLCASSHFFRDRVGYTFGSGTRLTVV.